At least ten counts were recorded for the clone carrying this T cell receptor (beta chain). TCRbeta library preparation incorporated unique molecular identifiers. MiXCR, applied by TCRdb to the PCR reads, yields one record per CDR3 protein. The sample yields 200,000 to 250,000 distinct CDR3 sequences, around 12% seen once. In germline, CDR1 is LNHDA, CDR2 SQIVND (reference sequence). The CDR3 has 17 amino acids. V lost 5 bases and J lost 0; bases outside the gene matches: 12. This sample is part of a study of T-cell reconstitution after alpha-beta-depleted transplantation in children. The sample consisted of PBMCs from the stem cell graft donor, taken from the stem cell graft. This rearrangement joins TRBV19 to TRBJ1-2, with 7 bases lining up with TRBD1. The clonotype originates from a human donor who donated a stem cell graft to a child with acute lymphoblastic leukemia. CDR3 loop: CASSAYFPGQTNYGYTF. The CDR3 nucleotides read TGTGCCAGTAGTGCCTACTTTCCGGGACAGACTAACTATGGCTACACCTTC.